These 11 T cell receptor beta chains share one sample of origin, sequenced in a study of T cell changes during pregnancy in multiple sclerosis (dated by TCRdb to between 2018 and 2020). The library was made by the immunoSEQ multiplex PCR assay. This is the immuneACCESS table as TCRdb keeps it, with only in-frame sequences that have V and J called. A part of the clones is gone; compared with another copy, unresolved V genes explain less than half, and the rest is unexplained. This sample lists approximately 68,000 clones; 80% to 95% were detected once. Jointly, the top ten make up 1.4% of the sample. The sample here was peripheral blood, taken in the second trimester of pregnancy. The receptors were gathered from a female donor with multiple sclerosis, enrolled in a pregnancy study.

The CDR3 DNA follows: TGTGCCAGCAGCTTGGGGGGTAACTATGGCTACACCTTC. Amino acids: CASSLGGNYGYTF. This sequence joins TRBV7-9 and TRBJ1-2; maybe TRBD1 (5 bases). This CDR3 spans 13 amino acids. Trimming took off 3 bases at V and 1 base at J, with 6 bases between the two ends. CDR1 is SEHNR and CDR2 is FQNEAQ in the germline V gene (reference sequence).

The chain has TRBV7-9 and TRBJ2-1, with D possibly matching TRBD2 (6 bases). The germline V and J ends were trimmed by 4 bases and 10 bases, with 20 bases remaining between them. CDR1 is SEHNR, CDR2 FQNEAQ, per germline (reference sequence). This CDR3 is 15 amino acids long. CDR3 protein: CASSSFWGVSQEQFF. The CDR3 nucleotides read TGTGCCAGCAGCTCTTTTTGGGGGGTGAGCCAAGAGCAGTTCTTC.

V gene TRBV6-6 combines with J gene TRBJ1-5, with a weak D call TRBD1 (5 bases). The germline V gene has CDR1 MNHNY and CDR2 SVGAGI (reference sequence). Trimming pared 9 bases from V and 0 bases from J, leaving 6 bases between. This CDR3 is built from 12 residues. The DNA of the CDR3 is TGTGCCAGTCAGGGTAGCAATCAGCCCCAGCATTTT. It is translated as CASQGSNQPQHF.

The rearrangement links TRBV25-1 to TRBJ2-1; 9 bases align to TRBD2. The CDR3 loop spans 14 amino acids. Germline V gene data show CDR1 as MGHDK and CDR2 as SYGVNS. V lost 7 bases to trimming and J lost 4 bases; unmatched junction nucleotides: 5. CDR3 loop: CASTSGGSYNEQFF. The CDR3 DNA reads TGTGCCAGCACAAGCGGGGGGTCTTACAATGAGCAGTTCTTC.

In its sample, this clone was seen once. The V and J genes are TRBV4-2 and TRBJ1-4; D may be TRBD1 (6 bases). From germline, CDR1 is LGHNA and CDR2 YNFKEQ. Between the trimmed V and J ends, which lost 0 bases and 7 bases, there was a span of 9 bases. The CDR3 has 14 residues. The CDR3 nucleotides are TGTGCCAGCAGCCAAGAAAGGGGGGGTGAAAAACTGTTTTTT. Translating it yields CASSQERGGEKLFF.

The rearrangement links TRBV28 to TRBJ2-7; tentatively, D is TRBD2 (6 bases). CDR3 length: 14 residues. Trimming removed 5 bases at V and 3 bases at J, with 14 bases between. Germline CDR1 and CDR2: MDHEN and SYDVKM. CDR3 amino acids: CASSPRGLHYEQYF. As DNA, the CDR3 is TGTGCCAGCAGTCCCCGGGGACTGCACTACGAGCAGTACTTC. Drawing the rest from reference TRBV28 and TRBJ2-7, the complete variable domain is DVKVTQSSRYLVKRTGEKVFLECVQDMDHENMFWYRQDPGLGLRLIYFSYDVKMKEKGDIPEGYSVSREKKERFSLILESASTNQTSMYLCASSPRGLHYEQYFGPGTRLTVT.

This clone was found once. The chain joins TRBV30 to TRBJ1-2, with D hard to call. The V gene's germline CDR1 is GTSNPN and CDR2 SVGIG (reference sequence). The length of the CDR3 is 16 residues. Trimming took 0 bases from V and 5 from J, leaving 19 bases between them. CDR3 nucleotide sequence: TGTGCCTGGAGTGTACGCCCCGGGGAAGGAGCTTATGGCTACACCTTC. Protein: CAWSVRPGEGAYGYTF.

The chain is built from TRBV19 and TRBJ1-1; TRBD1 is a possible D gene (5 bases). In germline, CDR1 is LNHDA, CDR2 SQIVND (reference sequence). The length of the CDR3 is 15 residues. The V and J ends lost 7 bases and 0 bases respectively, with 15 bases between them. The CDR3: CASTVPGLLNTEAFF. CDR3 DNA sequence: TGTGCCAGTACTGTACCGGGACTCCTGAACACTGAAGCTTTCTTT.

This clone appeared once. V usage is TRBV2 and J usage is TRBJ2-2; 8 bases are a match to TRBD1. J was trimmed by 1 base and V by 8 bases; bases with no gene match: 3. The CDR3 is made up of 14 amino acids. The V gene's germline CDR1 is SNHLY and CDR2 FYNNEI. CDR3: CASQGTGNTGELFF. CDR3 bases: TGTGCCAGCCAAGGGACAGGGAACACCGGGGAGCTGTTTTTT.

The sample holds a few counts of this clone. The gene calls are TRBV9 and TRBJ1-3; a weak D match, TRBD1 (5 bases). The germline CDR1 and CDR2 sequences are SGDLS and YYNGEE. CDR3 length equals 15 residues. Trimming left V 1 base short and J 8 bases short, with 16 bases between. This CDR3 is CASSVQGMGSDTIYF. CDR3 nucleotide sequence: TGTGCCAGCAGCGTACAGGGTATGGGTTCGGACACCATATATTTT.

V gene TRBV27 combines with J gene TRBJ2-7; weak D call: TRBD1 (6 bases). The CDR3 covers 13 residues. Per germline, CDR1 MNHEY and CDR2 SMNVEV (reference sequence). V lost 2 bases and J lost 1, with 6 bases in between. CDR3: CASSLQGSYEQYF. As DNA, the CDR3 is TGTGCCAGCAGTTTACAGGGGTCCTACGAGCAGTACTTC.